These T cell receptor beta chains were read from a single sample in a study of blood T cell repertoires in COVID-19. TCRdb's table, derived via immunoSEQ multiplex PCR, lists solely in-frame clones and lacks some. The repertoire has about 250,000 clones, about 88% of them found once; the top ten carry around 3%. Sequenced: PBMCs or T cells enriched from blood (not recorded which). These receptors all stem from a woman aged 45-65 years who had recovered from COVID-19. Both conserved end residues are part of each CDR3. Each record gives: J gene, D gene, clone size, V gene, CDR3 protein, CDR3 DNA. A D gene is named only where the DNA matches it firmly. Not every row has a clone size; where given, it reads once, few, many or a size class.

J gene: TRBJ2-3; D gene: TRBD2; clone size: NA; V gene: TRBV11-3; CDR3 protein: CASSLGAGGPTDTQYF; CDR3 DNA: TGTGCCAGCAGCTTAGGAGCGGGAGGGCCCACAGATACGCAGTATTTT
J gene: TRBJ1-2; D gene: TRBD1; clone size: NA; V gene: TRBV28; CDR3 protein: CASSSNPGQGGGYTF; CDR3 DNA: TGTGCCAGCAGTTCCAACCCGGGACAGGGTGGTGGCTACACCTTC
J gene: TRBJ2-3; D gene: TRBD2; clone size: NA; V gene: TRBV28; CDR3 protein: CASTSPRGGSDTQYF; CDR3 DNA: TGTGCCAGCACCAGCCCAAGGGGCGGGAGCGATACGCAGTATTTT
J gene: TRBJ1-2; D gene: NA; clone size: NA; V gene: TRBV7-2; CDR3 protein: CASSRIQQGYGYTF; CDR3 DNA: TGTGCCAGCAGCCGGATACAGCAGGGCTATGGCTACACCTTC
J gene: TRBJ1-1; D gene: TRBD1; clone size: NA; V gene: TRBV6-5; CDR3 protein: CASRGQGGNTEAFF; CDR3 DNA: TGTGCCAGCAGGGGACAGGGCGGGAACACTGAAGCTTTCTTT
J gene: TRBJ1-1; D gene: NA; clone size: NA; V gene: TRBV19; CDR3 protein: CASSIAGLTEAFF; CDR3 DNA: TGTGCCAGTAGTATAGCAGGGCTCACTGAAGCTTTCTTT
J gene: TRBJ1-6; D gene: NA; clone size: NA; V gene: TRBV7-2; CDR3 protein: CASSPKLRRGNSPLHF; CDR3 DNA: TGTGCCAGCAGCCCCAAACTGCGAAGGGGTAATTCACCCCTCCACTTT
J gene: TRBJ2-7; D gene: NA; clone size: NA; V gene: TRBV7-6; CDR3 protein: CASSLSPWRGSYEQYF; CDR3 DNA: TGTGCCAGCAGCTTATCCCCTTGGCGGGGCTCCTACGAGCAGTACTTC
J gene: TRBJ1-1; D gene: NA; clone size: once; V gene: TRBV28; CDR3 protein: CASSLRGTEAFF; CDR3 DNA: TGTGCCAGCAGTCTTAGGGGCACTGAAGCTTTCTTT
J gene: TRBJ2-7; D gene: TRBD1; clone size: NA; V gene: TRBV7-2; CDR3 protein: CASSLRQGASHEQYF; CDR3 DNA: TGTGCCAGCAGCCTCCGACAGGGGGCGTCCCACGAGCAGTACTTC
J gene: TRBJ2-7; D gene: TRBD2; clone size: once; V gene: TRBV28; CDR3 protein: CASEGLAGVEQYF; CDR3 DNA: TGTGCCAGCGAGGGACTAGCGGGAGTCGAGCAGTACTTC
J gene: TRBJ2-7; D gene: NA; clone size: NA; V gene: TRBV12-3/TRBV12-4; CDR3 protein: CASSSQGPYEQYF; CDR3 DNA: TGTGCCAGCAGTTCACAGGGTCCCTACGAGCAGTACTTC
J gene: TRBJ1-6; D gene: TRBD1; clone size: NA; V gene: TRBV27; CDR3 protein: CASKRDRVGPLHF; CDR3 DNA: TGTGCCAGCAAAAGGGACAGGGTTGGACCCCTCCACTTT
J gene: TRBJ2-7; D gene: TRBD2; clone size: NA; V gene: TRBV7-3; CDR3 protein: CASSRSGGNYEQYF; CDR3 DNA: TGTGCCAGCAGCAGAAGCGGGGGAAACTACGAGCAGTACTTC
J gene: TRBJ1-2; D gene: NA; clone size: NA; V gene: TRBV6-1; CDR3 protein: CASSERTGSGYTF; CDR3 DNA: TGTGCCAGCAGTGAACGAACAGGGAGTGGCTACACCTTC
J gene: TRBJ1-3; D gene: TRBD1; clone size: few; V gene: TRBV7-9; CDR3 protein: CASSLAGGRGLSGNTIYF; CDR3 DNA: TGTGCCAGCAGCTTAGCAGGGGGCCGGGGGCTCTCTGGAAACACCATATATTTT
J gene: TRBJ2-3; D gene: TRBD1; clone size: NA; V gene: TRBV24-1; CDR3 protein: CATSGGQGASDTQYF; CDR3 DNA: TGTGCCACCAGTGGGGGACAGGGGGCTTCAGATACGCAGTATTTT
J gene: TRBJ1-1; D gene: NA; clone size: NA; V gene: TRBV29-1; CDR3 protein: CSASGDMNTEAFF; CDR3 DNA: TGCAGCGCTTCGGGGGATATGAACACTGAAGCTTTCTTT
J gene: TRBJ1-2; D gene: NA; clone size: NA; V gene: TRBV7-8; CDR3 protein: CASSLDSGAHYGYTF; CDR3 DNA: TGTGCCAGCAGCTTAGATTCTGGGGCCCACTATGGCTACACCTTC
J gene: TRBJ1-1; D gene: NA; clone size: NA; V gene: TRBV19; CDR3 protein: CASSWLTPKNTEAFF; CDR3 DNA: TGTGCCAGTAGCTGGTTGACACCGAAGAACACTGAAGCTTTCTTT
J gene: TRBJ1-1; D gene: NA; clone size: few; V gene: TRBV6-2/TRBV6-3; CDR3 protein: CASSYRLVKLMNTEAFF; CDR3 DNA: TGTGCCAGCAGTTACCGGTTGGTCAAATTAATGAACACTGAAGCTTTCTTT
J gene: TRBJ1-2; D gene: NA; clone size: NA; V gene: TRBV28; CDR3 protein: CASSSDSATYGYTF; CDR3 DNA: TGTGCCAGCAGTTCGGACAGCGCGACGTATGGCTACACCTTC
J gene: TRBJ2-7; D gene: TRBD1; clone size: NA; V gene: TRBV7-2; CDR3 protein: CASRSGTGGGEQYF; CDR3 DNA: TGTGCCAGCAGATCCGGGACAGGGGGCGGCGAGCAGTACTTC
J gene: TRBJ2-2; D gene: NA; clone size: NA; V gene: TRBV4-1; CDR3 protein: CASSQVLARNTGELFF; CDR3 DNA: TGCGCCAGCAGCCAAGTGCTAGCGCGGAACACCGGGGAGCTGTTTTTT
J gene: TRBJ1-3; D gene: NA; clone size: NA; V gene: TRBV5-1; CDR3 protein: CASSTGSTGNTIYF; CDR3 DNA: TGCGCCAGCAGCACCGGGAGTACTGGAAACACCATATATTTT
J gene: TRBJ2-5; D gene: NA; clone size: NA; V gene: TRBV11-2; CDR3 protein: CASSPTGLEETQYF; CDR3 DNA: TGTGCCAGCAGCCCAACAGGGTTGGAGGAGACCCAGTACTTC
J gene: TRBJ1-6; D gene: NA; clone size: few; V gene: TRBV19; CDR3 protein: CASTRSNSPLHF; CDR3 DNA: TGTGCCAGTACGAGGAGTAACTCACCCCTCCACTTT
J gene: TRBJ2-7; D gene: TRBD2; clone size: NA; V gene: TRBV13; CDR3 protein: CASSIGPGVGGGEQYF; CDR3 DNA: TGTGCCAGCAGCATAGGGCCGGGAGTGGGGGGGGGCGAGCAGTACTTC
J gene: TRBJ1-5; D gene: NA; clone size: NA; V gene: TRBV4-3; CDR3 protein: CASSREFGNQPQHF; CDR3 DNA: TGCGCCAGCAGTCGGGAGTTTGGCAATCAGCCCCAGCATTTT
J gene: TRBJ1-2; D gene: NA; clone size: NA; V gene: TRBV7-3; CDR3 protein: CASSLTGGSGTNYGYTF; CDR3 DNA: TGTGCCAGCAGCTTAACGGGTGGTAGCGGGACTAACTATGGCTACACCTTC
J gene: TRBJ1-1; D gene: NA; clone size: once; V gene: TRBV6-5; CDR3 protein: CASTTGPNTEAFF; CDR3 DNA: TGTGCCAGCACCACAGGACCCAACACTGAAGCTTTCTTT
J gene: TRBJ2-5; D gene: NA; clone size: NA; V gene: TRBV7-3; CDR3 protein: CASSFGAQETQYF; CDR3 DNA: TGTGCCAGCAGCTTTGGAGCTCAAGAGACCCAGTACTTC
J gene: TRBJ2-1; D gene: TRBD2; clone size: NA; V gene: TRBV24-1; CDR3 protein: CATISPGASGNPYNEQFF; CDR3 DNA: TGTGCCACCATTTCCCCTGGGGCTAGCGGGAACCCCTACAATGAGCAGTTCTTC
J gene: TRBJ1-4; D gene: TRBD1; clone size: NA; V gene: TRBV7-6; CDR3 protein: CASSRGQGVNEKLFF; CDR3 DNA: TGTGCCAGCAGCCGAGGGCAGGGGGTAAATGAAAAACTGTTTTTT
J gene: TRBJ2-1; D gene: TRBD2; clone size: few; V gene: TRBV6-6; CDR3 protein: CASSPGTSGRISPGHNEQFF; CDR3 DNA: TGTGCCAGCAGCCCAGGGACTAGCGGGAGAATCAGCCCCGGGCACAATGAGCAGTTCTTC
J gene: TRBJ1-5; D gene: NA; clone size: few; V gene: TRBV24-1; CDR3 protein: CATSPRGGGNQPQHF; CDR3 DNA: TGTGCCACCAGCCCTCGGGGGGGAGGGAATCAGCCCCAGCATTTT
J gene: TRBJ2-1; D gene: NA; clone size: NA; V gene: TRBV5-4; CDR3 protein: CASSLGGLAASYNEQFF; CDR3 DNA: TGTGCCAGCAGCTTGGGGGGGCTAGCGGCCTCCTACAATGAGCAGTTCTTC
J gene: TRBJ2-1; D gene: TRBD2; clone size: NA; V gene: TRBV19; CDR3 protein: CASNAGDARYEQFF; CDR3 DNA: TGTGCCAGTAATGCGGGAGACGCTCGTTATGAGCAGTTCTTC
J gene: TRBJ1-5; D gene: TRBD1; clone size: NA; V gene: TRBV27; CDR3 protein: CASSLGQGALGNQPQHF; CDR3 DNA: TGTGCCAGCAGTTTGGGACAGGGGGCATTGGGCAATCAGCCCCAGCATTTT
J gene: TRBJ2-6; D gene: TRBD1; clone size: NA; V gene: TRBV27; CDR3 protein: CASSLGTGGSGANVLTF; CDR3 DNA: TGTGCCAGCAGTCTCGGGACAGGGGGCTCTGGGGCCAACGTCCTGACTTTC
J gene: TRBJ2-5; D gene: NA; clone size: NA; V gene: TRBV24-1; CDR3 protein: CATSDRRRGQETQYF; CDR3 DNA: TGTGCCACCAGTGACCGTCGGCGGGGCCAAGAGACCCAGTACTTC
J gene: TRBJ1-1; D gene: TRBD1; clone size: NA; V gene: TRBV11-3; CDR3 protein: CASSSGGKNTEAFF; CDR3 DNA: TGTGCCAGCAGCTCAGGGGGCAAGAACACTGAAGCTTTCTTT
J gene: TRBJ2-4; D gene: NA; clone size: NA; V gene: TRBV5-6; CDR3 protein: CASSLGVGAKNIQYF; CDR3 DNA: TGTGCCAGCAGCTTGGGAGTCGGAGCCAAAAACATTCAGTACTTC
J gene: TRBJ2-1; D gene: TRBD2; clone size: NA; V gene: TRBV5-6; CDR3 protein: CASSLELAGAGFF; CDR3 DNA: TGTGCCAGCAGCTTGGAACTAGCGGGGGCCGGGTTCTTC
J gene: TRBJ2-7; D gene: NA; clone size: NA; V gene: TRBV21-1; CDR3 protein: CASSNRKSSYEQYF; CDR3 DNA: TGTGCCAGCAGCAATCGTAAGAGCTCCTACGAGCAGTACTTC
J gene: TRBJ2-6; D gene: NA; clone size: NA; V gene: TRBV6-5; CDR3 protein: CASTPQAGANVLTF; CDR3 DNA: TGTGCCAGCACCCCCCAGGCTGGGGCCAACGTCCTGACTTTC
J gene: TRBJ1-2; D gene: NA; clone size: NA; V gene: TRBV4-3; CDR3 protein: CASSQGAGGGYTF; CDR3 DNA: TGCGCCAGCAGCCAAGGCGCTGGAGGTGGCTACACCTTC
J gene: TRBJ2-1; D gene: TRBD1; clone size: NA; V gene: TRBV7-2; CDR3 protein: CASSPDRSYNEQFF; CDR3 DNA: TGTGCCAGCAGCCCGGACAGGAGTTACAATGAGCAGTTCTTC
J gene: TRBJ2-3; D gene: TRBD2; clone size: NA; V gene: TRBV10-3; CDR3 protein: CAISSTTSASGGTQYF; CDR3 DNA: TGTGCCATCAGTTCGACCACTAGCGCCTCGGGGGGTACGCAGTATTTT